A single sample is the source of the 27 T cell receptor beta chains below, sequenced in a study of shared clonotypes between healthy human individuals. Profiling relied on immunoSEQ multiplex PCR, and the TCRdb table lists in-frame clones only, not all of them. There are 2,100,000 or so clones in the sample; under 97% occur only once, and 0.1% to 0.15% lies in the top ten. The sequencing sample was made of naive CD4+ T cells sorted from blood. Described subset: CD45RA+ positively selected. The origin of the receptors is a man aged 18 to 29 in good health.

The J gene is TRBJ1-6, the V gene TRBV7-8; D unclear. The CDR3 is made up of 16 amino acids. The V end lost 5 bases, the J end lost 4 bases, and 15 bases lay between the germline ends. Germline-derived CDR1 and CDR2 are SGHVS and FQNEAQ. The DNA of the CDR3 is TGTGCCAGCAGCCCCGTGGCAGGACCTTATAATTCACCCCTCCACTTT. The encoded protein is CASSPVAGPYNSPLHF.

This clone was observed once. The rearrangement joins TRBV19 to TRBJ1-5; no clear D gene. CDR1 is LNHDA and CDR2 is SQIVND in the germline V gene (reference sequence). V dropped 6 bases and J dropped 4 bases, with 13 bases sitting between them. The CDR3 has 14 residues. CDR3 in amino acids: CASSPRRGNQPQHF. DNA for the CDR3: TGTGCCAGTAGCCCCCGCCGGGGAAATCAGCCCCAGCATTTT.

This chain uses TRBV5-1 with TRBJ2-7, with 8 bases identical to TRBD1. The CDR3 runs to 19 residues. Trimming cost V 1 base and J 0 bases; bases outside gene matches: 15. Germline V CDR1 and CDR2: SGHRS, YFSETQ. The CDR3 region has the DNA TGCGCCAGCAGCTTGACCGGTCCTTGGGGACAGGCGAGCTCCTACGAGCAGTACTTC. Translation gives CASSLTGPWGQASSYEQYF.

The chain links TRBV30 to TRBJ1-5, with TRBD1 matching over 8 bases. The CDR3 is 13 residues long. Per the germline V gene, CDR1 is GTSNPN and CDR2 is SVGIG (reference sequence). The V segment lost 3 bases and the J segment 6 bases; nucleotides outside the gene matches: 4. Here the CDR3 DNA reads TGTGCCTGGAGGGACAGGGTGGTTCAGCCCCAGCATTTT. Its translation is CAWRDRVVQPQHF. Complete variable domain (other parts from reference TRBV30 and TRBJ1-5): SQTIHQWPATLVQPVGSPLSLECTVEGTSNPNLYWYRQAAGRGLQLLFYSVGIGQISSEVPQNLSASRPQDRQFILSSKKLLLSDSGFYLCAWRDRVVQPQHFGDGTRLSIL.

CDR3 sequence (DNA): TGTGCCAGCAGCCTCGGACCCGGTGGGGAGACCCAGTACTTC. Its translation: CASSLGPGGETQYF. The chain carries TRBV9 and TRBJ2-5; the D is unclear. The CDR3 extends over 14 amino acids. Trimming removed 4 bases at V and 5 bases at J, with 15 bases between. Germline loops: CDR1 SGDLS, CDR2 YYNGEE.

This chain links TRBV5-1 with TRBJ1-1; no definite D call. Germline V lookup: CDR1 SGHRS, CDR2 YFSETQ. The ends were cut back, 0 bases at V and 10 bases at J, with 10 bases in the middle. The CDR3 totals 12 residues. The CDR3 sequence: CASSLEPPAAFF. The CDR3 nucleotides are TGCGCCAGCAGCTTGGAGCCTCCGGCAGCTTTCTTT. The whole variable domain, filled in from reference TRBV5-1 and TRBJ1-1, reads KAGVTQTPRYLIKTRGQQVTLSCSPISGHRSVSWYQQTPGQGLQFLFEYFSETQRNKGNFPGRFSGRQFSNSRSEMNVSTLELGDSALYLCASSLEPPAAFFGQGTRLTVV.

The genes are TRBV4-3 and TRBJ2-3; D is unresolved. This CDR3 region has 15 residues. V lost 3 bases to trimming and J lost 6 bases, with 16 bases between them. The germline gives CDR1 LGHNA, CDR2 YSLEER. CDR3 in amino acids: CASSQGSGPGDTQYF. The CDR3 bases are TGCGCCAGCAGCCAGGGCTCGGGCCCTGGGGATACGCAGTATTTT.

This chain joins TRBV9 and TRBJ1-1, with D perhaps matching TRBD1 (5 bases). The CDR3 has 15 amino acids. Germline V gene data show CDR1 as SGDLS and CDR2 as YYNGEE. Trimming left V 2 bases short and J 1 base short, with 12 bases between. The CDR3 reads CASSVTAGQNTEAFF. The CDR3 DNA is TGTGCCAGCAGCGTCACGGCGGGGCAGAACACTGAAGCTTTCTTT.

This chain joins TRBV10-2 and TRBJ2-7; TRBD2 matches at 10 bases. This CDR3 comprises 14 residues. V lost 6 bases and J lost 5; bases outside the gene matches: 7. Germline V lookup: CDR1 WSHSY, CDR2 SAAADI. CDR3 sequence reads: CASSLAGVRNEQYF. For the CDR3, the DNA is TGCGCCAGCAGCCTAGCGGGAGTGAGAAACGAGCAGTACTTC.

The V and J genes are TRBV5-1 and TRBJ2-7; 9 nucleotides agree with TRBD2. Losses at the gene ends were 4 bases for V and 2 bases for J; bases not matched to a gene: 10. This CDR3 contains 16 residues. In germline, CDR1 is SGHRS, CDR2 YFSETQ. This CDR3 reads CASSMSKTSGTYEQYF. CDR3 bases: TGCGCCAGCAGCATGTCGAAGACTAGCGGAACCTACGAGCAGTACTTC.

V is TRBV2 and J is TRBJ2-1, with TRBD2 identical over 10 bases. Germline V gene sequence: CDR1 SNHLY, CDR2 FYNNEI. V gave up 7 bases and J gave up 10 bases; unmatched junction bases: 13. The CDR3 consists of 15 residues. As DNA, the CDR3 is TGTGCCAGCACTTTAGCGGGAGGCGAGGGTAAGGAGCAGTTCTTC. This encodes CASTLAGGEGKEQFF.

The chain recombines TRBV6-6 with TRBJ1-5, with D unclear. This CDR3 comprises 12 residues. Between the trimmed V and J ends, which lost 2 bases and 7 bases, there was a span of 6 bases. Germline V gene lookup returns CDR1 MNHNY and CDR2 SVGAGI (reference sequence). CDR3 region: CASSYGGQPQHF. As DNA, the CDR3 is TGTGCCAGCAGTTACGGTGGGCAGCCCCAGCATTTT.

This clone occurred once. The chain has TRBV2 and TRBJ2-7; D gene ambiguous. The CDR3 has 13 residues. V dropped 2 bases and J dropped 0 bases, with 5 bases sitting between them. Germline-derived CDR1 and CDR2 are SNHLY and FYNNEI. As DNA, the CDR3 is TGTGCCAGCAGTGAACTTTACTCCTACGAGCAGTACTTC. Protein: CASSELYSYEQYF.

The genes are TRBV6-1 and TRBJ2-5, with TRBD1 matching over 10 bases. Germline CDR1 and CDR2: MNHNS and SASEGT. CDR3 length equals 15 residues. Losses at the gene ends were 7 bases for V and 5 bases for J; bases not matched to a gene: 10. The CDR3 coding sequence is TGTGCCAGCACCCCCTCGACAGGGGGCGCCGAGACCCAGTACTTC. Translation gives CASTPSTGGAETQYF.

The chain couples TRBV7-9 to TRBJ1-5; 10 bases map to TRBD1. Losses at the gene ends were 5 bases for V and 6 bases for J; bases not matched to a gene: 7. The germline V gene has CDR1 SEHNR and CDR2 FQNEAQ (reference sequence). The CDR3 runs 15 residues. This chain's CDR3 is CASSPGGQGSQPQHF. CDR3 nucleotide sequence: TGTGCCAGCAGCCCGGGGGGACAGGGGAGTCAGCCCCAGCATTTT.

The V and J genes are TRBV2 and TRBJ2-7; 8 bases are shared with TRBD1. The V gene's germline CDR1 is SNHLY and CDR2 FYNNEI. After removal of 7 bases from V and 0 bases from J, the junction contained 8 bases not matched to a gene. The CDR3 consists of 15 residues. CDR3 sequence reads: CASKAGTGNSYEQYF. The CDR3 DNA reads as TGTGCCAGCAAGGCCGGGACAGGCAACTCCTACGAGCAGTACTTC.

The chain links TRBV7-8 to TRBJ2-1, with D perhaps TRBD2 (5 bases). With 5 bases removed from V and 10 bases from J, the gap between germline ends came to 15 bases. CDR1 and CDR2 from the germline V gene are SGHVS and FQNEAQ. The CDR3 length is 13 residues. The CDR3: CASSALAGSEQFF. CDR3 in DNA: TGTGCCAGCAGCGCGCTAGCTGGGAGCGAGCAGTTCTTC.

The chain joins TRBV11-2 to TRBJ2-7; D possibly corresponds to TRBD2 (6 bases). CDR3 size: 14 residues. CDR1 and CDR2 from the germline V gene are SGHAT and FQNNGV. The V gene lost 1 base and the J gene lost 3 bases, with 10 bases spanning the gap. CDR3 in DNA: TGTGCCAGCAGCTTAGCCGAGACTAGCTACGAGCAGTACTTC. Translated: CASSLAETSYEQYF.

The chain carries TRBV19 and TRBJ1-5; D uncertain. V was shortened by 4 bases and J by 2 bases, with 6 bases between the two germline ends. Germline-derived CDR1 and CDR2 are LNHDA and SQIVND (reference sequence). The CDR3 has 13 amino acids. The DNA for the CDR3 is TGTGCCAGTAGTAAGGTCCGCAATCAGCCCCAGCATTTT. Protein product: CASSKVRNQPQHF.

The V gene is TRBV4-3, the J gene TRBJ1-5, with TRBD1 matching over 7 bases. There are 17 residues in the CDR3. CDR1 LGHNA and CDR2 YSLEER come from the germline V gene. V dropped 1 base and J dropped 0; count of bases not matched to a gene: 6. The CDR3 is CASSQAYGTDSNQPQHF. CDR3 in DNA: TGCGCCAGCAGCCAAGCCTACGGGACAGATAGCAATCAGCCCCAGCATTTT.

Details on this clone: The identical CDR3 is also encoded by other nucleotide sequences in the sample. The chain couples TRBV18 to TRBJ1-5; D remains ambiguous. The CDR3 loop spans 14 amino acids. V lost 3 bases to trimming and J lost 4 bases, with 10 bases between them. The germline V gene has CDR1 KGHSH and CDR2 LQKENI. CDR3 residues: CASSPAGGNQPQHF. The CDR3 coding sequence is TGTGCCAGCTCACCTGCAGGCGGGAATCAGCCCCAGCATTTT.

This rearrangement joins TRBV5-1 to TRBJ2-7, with D unclear. Germline V lookup: CDR1 SGHRS, CDR2 YFSETQ. The CDR3 is made up of 16 amino acids. V was clipped by 3 bases and J by 0 bases, with 16 bases between them. The CDR3 bases are TGCGCCAGCAGCTCGGGTATTGCACCCCGCTCCTACGAGCAGTACTTC. This sequence encodes CASSSGIAPRSYEQYF. Together with reference TRBV5-1 and TRBJ2-7, the CDR3 gives the full variable domain: KAGVTQTPRYLIKTRGQQVTLSCSPISGHRSVSWYQQTPGQGLQFLFEYFSETQRNKGNFPGRFSGRQFSNSRSEMNVSTLELGDSALYLCASSSGIAPRSYEQYFGPGTRLTVT.

This clone has a single count. Other DNA sequences from this sample encode an identical CDR3 as well. The rearrangement joins TRBV7-2 to TRBJ1-1, with 7 bases identical to TRBD1. The CDR3 runs to 14 residues. Unmatched junction bases numbered 3, after V lost 5 bases and J lost 0 bases. Per germline, CDR1 SGHTA and CDR2 FQGNSA. The CDR3 region is CASSPDRLNTEAFF. In DNA, the CDR3 is TGTGCCAGCAGCCCGGACAGGCTGAACACTGAAGCTTTCTTT.

This clone appeared once. The chain is built from TRBV18 and TRBJ1-5; no firm D call. Trimming left V 2 bases short and J 7 bases short, with 9 bases between. Germline assignment: CDR1 KGHSH and CDR2 LQKENI. CDR3 size: 13 residues. CDR3 region: CASSPTGRQPQHF. Here the CDR3 DNA reads TGTGCCAGCTCACCAACCGGGCGGCAGCCCCAGCATTTT.

This chain connects TRBV5-1 to TRBJ2-4; D ambiguous. The germline V gene has CDR1 SGHRS and CDR2 YFSETQ. CDR3 length equals 14 residues. V dropped 0 bases and J dropped 3 bases, with 7 bases sitting between them. The CDR3 region has the DNA TGCGCCAGCAGCTTGGTCAGGAACAAAAACATTCAGTACTTC. Translating gives CASSLVRNKNIQYF.

This rearrangement joins TRBV2 to TRBJ2-3; 8 bases line up with TRBD1. The ends lost 4 bases at V and 3 bases at J; junction bases unmatched: 12. Germline CDR1 and CDR2: SNHLY and FYNNEI. This CDR3 has 17 residues. CDR3 in amino acids: CASSGRRTGFGTDTQYF. In DNA, the CDR3 is TGTGCCAGCAGTGGGAGGAGGACAGGGTTTGGGACAGATACGCAGTATTTT.

V usage is TRBV30 and J usage is TRBJ1-5; TRBD1 matches 9 bases. CDR3 size: 12 residues. The germline V gene encodes CDR1 GTSNPN and CDR2 SVGIG (reference sequence). The V gene end was trimmed by 5 bases and the J gene end by 6 bases; junction bases not matched to a gene: 2. The CDR3 loop reads CAWGQGTQPQHF. The CDR3 bases are TGTGCCTGGGGACAGGGGACTCAGCCCCAGCATTTT.